This T cell receptor beta chain was identified in a study of T and B cells in COVID-19 patients. Overall study: Most recovered patients had mild to moderate COVID-19 treated as outpatients. Median age was approximately 35 years in the recovered cohort and 67 years in the active-infection cohort.

This CDR3 has 14 residues. Looked up from germline, CDR1 is LNHDA and CDR2 is SQIVND (reference sequence). Trimming at V came to 5 bases and at J to 3 bases, leaving 3 bases not matched to a gene. Within the sample, this clonotype is medium-sized. TRB was amplified from around 250-460 ng of blood genomic DNA. Multiplex PCR with BIOMED2 TRB-A/B primer pools amplified TRB rearrangements. TCRdb reanalysed the multiplex PCR reads using MiXCR and keeps one entry per CDR3 protein. This sample has about 8,400 distinct CDR3 sequences, with roughly a quarter found just once. The sequence derives from a human donor who had recovered from COVID-19. Sequenced sample: blood. This chain joins TRBV19 and TRBJ2-1; 8 positions agree with TRBD2. For the CDR3, the DNA is TGTGCCAGTAGTGTCGGGGGGGACTACAATGAGCAGTTCTTC. This codes for CASSVGGDYNEQFF.